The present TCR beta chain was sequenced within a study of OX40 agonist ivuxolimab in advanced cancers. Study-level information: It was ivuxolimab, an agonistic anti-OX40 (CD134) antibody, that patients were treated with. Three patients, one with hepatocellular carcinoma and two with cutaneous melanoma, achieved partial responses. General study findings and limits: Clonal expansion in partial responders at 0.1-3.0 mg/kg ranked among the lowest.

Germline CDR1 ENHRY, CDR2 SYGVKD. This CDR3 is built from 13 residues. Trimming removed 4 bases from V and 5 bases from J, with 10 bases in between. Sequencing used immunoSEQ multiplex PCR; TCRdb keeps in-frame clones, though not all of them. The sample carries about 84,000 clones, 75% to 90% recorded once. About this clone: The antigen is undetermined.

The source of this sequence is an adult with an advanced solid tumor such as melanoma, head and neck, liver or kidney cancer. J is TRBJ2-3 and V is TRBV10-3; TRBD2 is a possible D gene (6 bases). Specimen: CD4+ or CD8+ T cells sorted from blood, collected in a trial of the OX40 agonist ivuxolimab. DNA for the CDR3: TGTGCCATCAGTGGGCTCGGGGGAGATACGCAGTATTTT. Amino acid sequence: CAISGLGGDTQYF.